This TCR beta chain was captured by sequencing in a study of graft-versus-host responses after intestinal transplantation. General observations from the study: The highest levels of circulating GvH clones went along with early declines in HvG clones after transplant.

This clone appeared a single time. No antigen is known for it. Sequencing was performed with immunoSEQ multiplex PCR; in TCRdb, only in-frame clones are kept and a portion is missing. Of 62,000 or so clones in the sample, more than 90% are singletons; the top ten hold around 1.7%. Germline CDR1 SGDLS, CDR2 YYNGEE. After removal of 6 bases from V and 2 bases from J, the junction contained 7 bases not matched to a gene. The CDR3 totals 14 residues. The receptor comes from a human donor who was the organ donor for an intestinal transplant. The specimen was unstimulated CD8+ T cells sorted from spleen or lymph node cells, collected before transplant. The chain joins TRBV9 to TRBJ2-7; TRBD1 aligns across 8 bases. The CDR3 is CASNPGGSAYEQYF. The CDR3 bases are TGTGCCAGCAATCCAGGGGGCTCCGCCTACGAGCAGTACTTC.